A selection of T cell receptor beta chains follows, all from one sample in a study of vaccination effects on CD4 cells after COVID-19. Generated by immunoSEQ multiplex PCR, the TCRdb table keeps only in-frame clones and is missing some. The sample holds 50,000 to 60,000 clones; approximately 70% are singletons and the top ten take approximately 20%. The antigens for these receptors are not known. The starting material was CD4+ T cells from PBMCs cultured with SARS-CoV-2 spike peptides, obtained before COVID-19 vaccination. The receptors shown here come from a human donor who received a COVID-19 vaccine. CDR3s include the opening cysteine and the closing phenylalanine or tryptophan. The D gene is left open where the match is weak. Size values are once, few and many counts, or a class for expanded clones, and some rows have none.

TRBJ2-2 TRBV7-9 . . TGTGCCAGCAGCTCTGGAGGCACCGGGGAGCTGTTTTTT CASSSGGTGELFF
TRBJ2-2 TRBV25-1 TRBD1 once TGTGCCAGCAGCTGGGACAGTCCCACCGGGGAGCTGTTTTTT CASSWDSPTGELFF
TRBJ1-1 TRBV7-9 TRBD1 . TGTGCCAGCAGCAAAACAGGGGTTGCAACTGAAGCTTTCTTT CASSKTGVATEAFF
TRBJ1-2 TRBV29-1 . . TGCAGCGTTGTGGGGAGAAGGGGTTGGGGCTACACCTTC CSVVGRRGWGYTF
TRBJ2-1 TRBV6-1 TRBD2 . TGTGCCAGCAGTGGAGTAGCGGGAGGGCGAAACAATGAGCAGTTCTTC CASSGVAGGRNNEQFF
TRBJ1-2 TRBV11-2 TRBD1 few TGTGCCAGCAGCCCTGGACAGGGGAACTATGGCTACACCTTC CASSPGQGNYGYTF
TRBJ2-2 TRBV2 . . TGTGCCAGCAGAGCAGACAGGGGAGGGACCGGGGAGCTGTTTTTT CASRADRGGTGELFF
TRBJ2-1 TRBV29-1 TRBD2 many TGCAGCGTTTATCAGCGGGAGCTGGGGAATGAGCAGTTCTTC CSVYQRELGNEQFF
TRBJ1-4 TRBV5-1 TRBD1 . TGCGCCAGCAGCTTGGGCCTGGGGACCACCGGGACAGGGGATGAAAAACTGTTTTTT CASSLGLGTTGTGDEKLFF
TRBJ2-5 TRBV4-2 . . TGTGCCAGCAGCCAAGGAGTCAGGGGCTGGGAGGAGACCCAGTACTTC CASSQGVRGWEETQYF
TRBJ1-3 TRBV28 TRBD1 . TGTGCCAACACTACCACCGGGACAGGTGAAGGGGGATCATACTCTGGAAACACCATATATTTT CANTTTGTGEGGSYSGNTIYF
TRBJ2-7 TRBV18 TRBD2 . TGTGCCAGCTCGCCTTTCTCCGGTGGGATAGGCGGGGGCTACGAGCAGTACTTC CASSPFSGGIGGGYEQYF
TRBJ1-2 TRBV4-1 TRBD1 . TGCGCCAGCAGCCATCCGGGACAGCGCTATGGCTACACCTTC CASSHPGQRYGYTF
TRBJ1-4 TRBV6-5 TRBD1 . TGTGCCAGCAGTTACTCGACAGGGAGAAATGAAAAACTGTTTTTT CASSYSTGRNEKLFF
TRBJ1-2 TRBV16 . . TGTGCCAGCAGCCGCCCGACAGCGGCGGGGGGCTACACCTTC CASSRPTAAGGYTF
TRBJ1-5 TRBV15 . . TGTGCCACCAGCGCCGGACCTACTCAGCCCCAGCATTTT CATSAGPTQPQHF
TRBJ1-2 TRBV2 TRBD1 few TGTGCCAGCAGGACTCGACAGGGCCTCTATGGCTACACCTTC CASRTRQGLYGYTF
TRBJ2-7 TRBV5-6 TRBD2 . TGTGCCAGCAGCTTGGCGGGGGGTCACGAGCAGTACTTC CASSLAGGHEQYF
TRBJ2-5 TRBV28 TRBD1 once TGTGCCAGCAGTCCGGGACAGGGGGTAGGGGAGACCCAGTACTTC CASSPGQGVGETQYF
TRBJ1-3 TRBV5-1 . . TGCGCCAGCAGCCCGGGGGGGACTGGAAACACCATATATTTT CASSPGGTGNTIYF
TRBJ2-5 TRBV5-1 . . TGCGCCAGACCGCCGAAGACCCAGTACTTC CARPPKTQYF
TRBJ1-2 TRBV7-9 . few TGTGCCAGCAGCTTACGGGCAGGGACTTATGGCTACACCTTC CASSLRAGTYGYTF
TRBJ1-1 TRBV19 . . TGTGCCAGTAGTACCCGGGCGATCACTGAAGCTTTCTTT CASSTRAITEAFF
TRBJ2-2 TRBV5-4 TRBD1 . TGTGCCTTCCACGGGACCGGGACAGCGAACACCGGGGAGCTGTTTTTT CAFHGTGTANTGELFF
TRBJ1-1 TRBV30 TRBD1 few TGTGCCTGGAGTACTCCGGGACAGGTCCTTGAAGCTTTCTTT CAWSTPGQVLEAFF
TRBJ2-7 TRBV10-3 TRBD2 . TGTGCCATCCAGGATCGGGTGGCTAGCGGCCTGGGGACGCAGTACTTC CAIQDRVASGLGTQYF
TRBJ2-7 TRBV3-1/TRBV3-2 . few TGTGCCAGCAGCCAAGCGTCCGAGCAGTACTTC CASSQASEQYF
TRBJ2-5 TRBV9 TRBD1 . TGTGCCAGCAGCGTAAGGTCAACAGGGACAGGTTACCAAGAGACCCAGTACTTC CASSVRSTGTGYQETQYF
TRBJ1-5 TRBV4-3 TRBD1 few TGCGCCAGCAGCCAAGTCTACGGACAGGGAGATCAGCCCCAGCATTTT CASSQVYGQGDQPQHF
TRBJ2-2 TRBV6-1 . . TGTGCCAGCAGTGAAGCAGCTGGCAGTGACACCGGGGAGCTGTTTTTT CASSEAAGSDTGELFF
TRBJ1-3 TRBV2 TRBD1 few TGTGTCTCAACCCGGGACAGGGGGGACTCCATATATTTT CVSTRDRGDSIYF
TRBJ1-1 TRBV7-2 . . TGTGCCAGCAGCTTAGTCGGCACCAAGAACACTGAAGCTTTCTTT CASSLVGTKNTEAFF
TRBJ1-1 TRBV29-1 TRBD1 . TGCAGCGCTGCTACTGGGACAGGGAGTGAAGCTTTCTTT CSAATGTGSEAFF
TRBJ2-5 TRBV6-1 . . TGTGCCAGCAGTGAAGTAAGGGTCTCCTACTTC CASSEVRVSYF
TRBJ1-5 TRBV7-9 . . TGTGCCAGCAGCTTTGGAAATGATCAGCCCCAGCATTTT CASSFGNDQPQHF
TRBJ2-3 TRBV4-1 . once TGCGCCAGCAGCCAGCAAGGGCGGGTCGGGACAGATACGCAGTATTTT CASSQQGRVGTDTQYF
TRBJ2-5 TRBV10-3 . . TGTGCCACCCGCACGGGGGAGAGGAAAGAGACCCAGTACTTC CATRTGERKETQYF
TRBJ2-3 TRBV4-2 TRBD2 . TGTGCCAGCAGCCAAACTAGCGGGGGGGGTCATACGCAGTATTTT CASSQTSGGGHTQYF
TRBJ1-3 TRBV2 TRBD1 . TGTGCCAGCAGTGAGGGGACAGGAGTCTCTGGAAACACCATATATTTT CASSEGTGVSGNTIYF
TRBJ2-7 TRBV19 TRBD2 . TGTGCCAGTAGTCCCGGACTAGCGGGGGGGCCGGAGGAGCAGTACTTC CASSPGLAGGPEEQYF
TRBJ2-1 TRBV19 TRBD2 . TGTGCCAGTAGCCCCTGGGGGCTAGCGGGAGGCCGCTCCTACAATGAGCAGTTCTTC CASSPWGLAGGRSYNEQFF
TRBJ2-1 TRBV7-3 . few TGTGCCAGCAGCTCCCGAGTAAGTGCCTGGGGAGATGAGCAGTTCTTC CASSSRVSAWGDEQFF
TRBJ2-1 TRBV27 . . TGTGCCAGCAGTTTATCTCGGCAGGGACGCGGGAATGAGCAGTTCTTC CASSLSRQGRGNEQFF
TRBJ2-2 TRBV24-1 . . TGTGCCACCAGTGATCCGGGTGGGGCCGGGGAGCTGTTTTTT CATSDPGGAGELFF
TRBJ1-1 TRBV6-6 . . TGTGCCAGCAGTTACTCTTTCCCTGAAGCTTTCTTT CASSYSFPEAFF